The clone carrying this TCR beta chain showed up many times. Its antigen is still unknown. These data are taken from a study of T cells in Graves' hyperthyroidism and ophthalmopathy. Study-wide findings and caveats: Expanded thyroid clonotypes (above 0.001) were mostly also found in blood.

The ends were cut back, 6 bases at V and 1 base at J, with 13 bases in the middle. Germline CDR1 reads MNHNS; CDR2 reads SASEGT. The CDR3 length is 15 residues. It was RNA transcripts that yielded the amplified TCR beta CDR3 regions. Researchers ran a first-round RT-PCR on the TCR CDR3 using the HTBI primer set. TCRdb re-called the multiplex PCR reads through MiXCR, storing one row per CDR3 protein. The sample consists of about 300,000 distinct CDR3 sequences, around a fifth of them appearing once. V is TRBV6-1 and J is TRBJ1-5; D gene ambiguous. The sequence derives from a man between 50 and 59 years old with Graves' ophthalmopathy. The specimen sequenced was blood. CDR3 nucleotides: TGTGCCAGCAGCCCCGAGGGTCCCAGCAATCAGCCCCAGCATTTT. It encodes CASSPEGPSNQPQHF.